Below, 18 T cell receptor beta chains from the same sample are listed, as sequenced in a study of CD4+ T cells in melanoma. Libraries were prepared by immunoSEQ multiplex PCR; TCRdb keeps only in-frame clonotypes and omits some of them. This table holds more than 8,500 clones, around 70% found once. The source material was peripheral blood. The receptors stem from a human donor with melanoma.

V and J are TRBV19 and TRBJ1-1, with 7 nucleotides matching TRBD1. Germline V gene sequence: CDR1 LNHDA, CDR2 SQIVND (reference sequence). CDR3 length: 13 amino acids. V shed 7 bases and J 4 bases; nucleotides not matched to a gene: 6. The CDR3 DNA reads as TGTGCCAGTAACCCTTCAGGGGGCACTGAAGCTTTCTTT. This sequence encodes CASNPSGGTEAFF.

On this clone itself: The limits of the CDR3 on the DNA are not certain, so only TCRdb's listed CDR3 is given. The J gene is TRBJ1-2, the V gene TRBV9; the table assigns TRBD1, which was not confirmed against the DNA. CDR1 and CDR2 from the germline V gene are SGDLS and YYNGEE. Counting both end residues, the CDR3 totals 12 amino acids. The CDR3 loop is CASSVGEGAGIF.

V is TRBV10-3 and J is TRBJ1-1; D not certain. Germline CDR1 reads ENHRY; CDR2 reads SYGVKD. This CDR3 is built from 15 residues. The ends were cut back, 6 bases at V and 2 bases at J, with 16 bases in the middle. The CDR3 coding sequence is TGTGCCATCAGCCCCGATCAAACCATCAACACTGAAGCTTTCTTT. This encodes CAISPDQTINTEAFF.

The rearrangement uses TRBV6-5 and TRBJ2-7; 11 bases are a match to TRBD2. Germline V gene lookup returns CDR1 MNHEY and CDR2 SVGAGI. The CDR3 is made up of 14 amino acids. The junction had 8 bases not matched to a gene; V was cut back by 10 bases and J by 3 bases. DNA of the CDR3: TGTGCCATCAAGAGTAGCGGGGGGGTCTACGAGCAGTACTTC. This codes for CAIKSSGGVYEQYF.

This clone was seen a few times. V gene TRBV6-5 combines with J gene TRBJ1-1; D remains ambiguous. CDR3 size: 14 residues. From germline, CDR1 is MNHEY and CDR2 SVGAGI. V dropped 5 bases and J dropped 0 bases, with 10 bases sitting between them. The chain's CDR3 is CASSPTSMNTEAFF. The DNA for the CDR3 is TGTGCCAGCAGTCCGACAAGTATGAACACTGAAGCTTTCTTT.

The CDR3 DNA reads TGTGCCTGGTGGCCTTGGCAGGGTGGAAACACCATATATTTT. Translation gives CAWWPWQGGNTIYF. The chain is built from TRBV30 and TRBJ1-3; the D gene is possibly TRBD1 (5 bases). Germline CDR1 GTSNPN, CDR2 SVGIG (reference sequence). With 5 bases removed from V and 3 bases from J, the gap between germline ends came to 14 bases. The CDR3 has 14 residues. The full variable domain, rest sourced from reference TRBV30 and TRBJ1-3, is SQTIHQWPATLVQPVGSPLSLECTVEGTSNPNLYWYRQAAGRGLQLLFYSVGIGQISSEVPQNLSASRPQDRQFILSSKKLLLSDSGFYLCAWWPWQGGNTIYFGEGSWLTVV.

The chain has TRBV27 and TRBJ2-1; 8 bases map to TRBD1. The CDR3 extends over 15 amino acids. Germline CDR1 and CDR2: MNHEY and SMNVEV (reference sequence). V shed 9 bases and J 0 bases; nucleotides not matched to a gene: 7. CDR3 in amino acids: CASSRQGSSYNEQFF. The CDR3 DNA is TGTGCCAGTTCACGACAGGGGAGCTCCTACAATGAGCAGTTCTTC.

This clone has just a few counts. V gene TRBV5-4 combines with J gene TRBJ2-5; 10 bases fit TRBD2. The length of the CDR3 is 14 residues. Germline trimming cut 3 bases from V and 5 bases from J; bases unmatched to any gene: 4. Germline V gene lookup returns CDR1 SGHNT and CDR2 YYREEE (reference sequence). DNA for the CDR3: TGTGCCAGCAGCTCAAGCGGGGGGGCCGAGACCCAGTACTTC. Translated, it gives CASSSSGGAETQYF.

The rearrangement uses TRBV19 and TRBJ2-1; 9 bases are shared with TRBD1. The CDR3 is 15 amino acids. After removal of 6 bases from V and 0 bases from J, the junction contained 3 bases not matched to a gene. From germline, CDR1 is LNHDA and CDR2 SQIVND (reference sequence). CDR3 protein: CASSGQGSSYNEQFF. CDR3 sequence (DNA): TGTGCCAGTAGCGGACAGGGGAGCTCCTACAATGAGCAGTTCTTC.

This rearrangement joins TRBV19 to TRBJ2-7, with TRBD1 identical over 10 bases. With 5 bases clipped from V and 6 bases from J, the junction kept 13 bases outside the gene matches. The CDR3 loop spans 16 amino acids. Germline V gene lookup returns CDR1 LNHDA and CDR2 SQIVND (reference sequence). In DNA, the CDR3 is TGTGCCAGTAGTGCAGAATACCGGGACAGGGGCCTCGAGCAGTACTTC. It translates to CASSAEYRDRGLEQYF.

V and J are TRBV5-4 and TRBJ1-2; D is undetermined. Trimming took off 6 bases at V and 6 bases at J, with 21 bases between the two ends. Germline CDR1 reads SGHNT; CDR2 reads YYREEE (reference sequence). The CDR3 totals 15 residues. The CDR3 region is CASINPDAVKHGYTF. The CDR3 nucleotides read TGTGCCAGCATCAACCCGGACGCCGTGAAGCATGGCTACACCTTC.

This clone was recorded once. This chain joins TRBV7-6 and TRBJ2-1; 11 bases are a match to TRBD2. The CDR3 length is 17 residues. Germline CDR1 is SGHVS and CDR2 is FNYEAQ. V was pared by 3 bases and J by 8 bases, with 12 bases of the junction left unmatched. The CDR3 reads CASSFWASGGPGDEQFF. CDR3 nucleotides: TGTGCCAGCAGCTTTTGGGCTAGCGGGGGGCCGGGGGATGAGCAGTTCTTC.

This clone has only a few counts. The chain carries TRBV7-2 and TRBJ1-1; D gene ambiguous. V was shortened by 0 bases and J by 4 bases, with 6 bases between the two germline ends. The CDR3 is 13 residues long. Germline V lookup: CDR1 SGHTA, CDR2 FQGNSA. The CDR3 region has the DNA TGTGCCAGCAGCTTAGCGGTGGCCACTGAAGCTTTCTTT. This gives the protein CASSLAVATEAFF. The entire variable domain, with the rest obtained from reference TRBV7-2 and TRBJ1-1, is as follows: GAGVSQSPSNKVTEKGKDVELRCDPISGHTALYWYRQSLGQGLEFLIYFQGNSAPDKSGLPSDRFSAERTGGSVSTLTIQRTQQEDSAVYLCASSLAVATEAFFGQGTRLTVV.

V is TRBV6-1 and J is TRBJ1-2; 10 bases are shared with TRBD1. The germline V gene encodes CDR1 MNHNS and CDR2 SASEGT. J lost 0 bases, V lost 5 bases, and 3 bases had no gene match. CDR3 length: 15 amino acids. The CDR3 DNA sequence: TGTGCCAGCAGTCCGGACAGGGGGTCTAACTATGGCTACACCTTC. Its translation: CASSPDRGSNYGYTF.

This clone was seen only once. The J gene is TRBJ2-1, the V gene TRBV7-2; possibly TRBD2 for D (5 bases). The V and J ends lost 4 bases and 2 bases respectively, with 15 bases between them. The CDR3 sequence is 16 residues long. Germline CDR1 is SGHTA and CDR2 is FQGNSA. The CDR3 is CASSSAGMSTYNEQFF. The CDR3 nucleotides read TGTGCCAGCAGCTCCGCCGGGATGTCAACCTACAATGAGCAGTTCTTC.

By share, this clone counts as medium-sized. J is TRBJ2-1 and V is TRBV18, with D maybe TRBD1 (6 bases). CDR1 is KGHSH and CDR2 is LQKENI in the germline V gene. CDR3 length: 15 residues. V was pared by 3 bases and J by 2 bases, with 11 bases between. DNA of the CDR3: TGTGCCAGCTCACCCCAGGGGCTCACCTACAATGAGCAGTTCTTC. It is translated as CASSPQGLTYNEQFF.

The J gene is TRBJ2-7, the V gene TRBV6-1, with D possibly being TRBD1 (6 bases). Germline V gene lookup returns CDR1 MNHNS and CDR2 SASEGT. V was cut by 3 bases and J by 2 bases, with 14 bases left in between. This CDR3 has 15 amino acids. The CDR3 coding sequence is TGTGCCAGCAGTGAGGGACACGCGTGGCCCTACGAGCAGTACTTC. Protein sequence: CASSEGHAWPYEQYF.

The chain couples TRBV6-1 to TRBJ2-3, with 8 bases that match TRBD2. Germline V CDR1 and CDR2: MNHNS, SASEGT. The CDR3 length is 15 residues. With 3 bases clipped from V and 4 bases from J, the junction kept 6 bases outside the gene matches. This CDR3 reads CASSERGGQADTQYF. In DNA form, the CDR3 reads TGTGCCAGCAGTGAGCGCGGGGGGCAGGCAGATACGCAGTATTTT.